This is a list of T cell receptor beta chains from one sample in a study of cytomegalovirus exposure and HLA in healthy donors. The data were produced by immunoSEQ multiplex PCR, yet TCRdb's version contains in-frame clones alone and is incomplete. Among 100,000 to 150,000 clones listed, 75% to 80% were seen once. Material: PBMCs. These receptors were collected from a woman aged 55-69 years in good health and CMV-seronegative. CDR3s include the opening cysteine and the closing phenylalanine or tryptophan.

v_gene: TRBV19
CDR3aa: CASSIDLGNTIYF

v_gene: TRBV28
CDR3aa: CASSPRDRGFGQYF

v_gene: TRBV28
CDR3aa: CASSSKRLAGGEQYF

v_gene: TRBV28
CDR3aa: CASGGRDREETQYF

v_gene: TRBV27
CDR3aa: CASSLTSGRIDTQYF

v_gene: TRBV4-1
CDR3aa: CASSQDPRGRAGELFF

v_gene: TRBV10-3
CDR3aa: CAISDPGTGFSYGYTF

v_gene: TRBV29-1
CDR3aa: CSAWEGSGQPQHF

v_gene: TRBV4-1
CDR3aa: CASSQGTGGRSYEQYF

v_gene: TRBV11-2
CDR3aa: CASSPTGGGGYEQYF

v_gene: TRBV27
CDR3aa: CASSWGGRGDTQYF

v_gene: TRBV7-3
CDR3aa: CASSPPPYRTEPGRGVYTF

v_gene: TRBV5-1
CDR3aa: CASSLAATGNTEAFF

v_gene: TRBV4-1
CDR3aa: CASSQDNSTGQGASEYGYTF

v_gene: TRBV7-3
CDR3aa: CASSPFGDRVTDTQYF

v_gene: TRBV29-1
CDR3aa: CSVENKGGSLYYGYTF